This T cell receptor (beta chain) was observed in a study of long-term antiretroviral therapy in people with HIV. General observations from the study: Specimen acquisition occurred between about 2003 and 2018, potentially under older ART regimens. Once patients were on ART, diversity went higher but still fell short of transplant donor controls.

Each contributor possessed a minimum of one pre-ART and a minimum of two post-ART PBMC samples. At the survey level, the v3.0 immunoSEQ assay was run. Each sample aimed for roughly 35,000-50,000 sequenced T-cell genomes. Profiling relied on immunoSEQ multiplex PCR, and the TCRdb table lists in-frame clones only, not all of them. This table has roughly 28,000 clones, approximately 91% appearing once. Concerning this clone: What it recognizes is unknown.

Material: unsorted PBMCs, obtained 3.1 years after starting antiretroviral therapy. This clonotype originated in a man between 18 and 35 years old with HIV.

CDR3 in amino acids: CASSDGTGNTEAFF. As DNA, the CDR3 is TGTGCCAGCAGCGACGGGACAGGGAACACTGAAGCTTTCTTT. This rearrangement joins TRBV9 to TRBJ1-1; the match to TRBD1 covers 8 bases. CDR1 SGDLS and CDR2 YYNGEE come from the germline V gene. V trimming: 3 bases; J trimming: 1 base; junction bases outside the gene matches: 2. The CDR3 contains 14 residues.